This T cell receptor beta chain originates from a study of beta chain features in type 1 diabetes listed by TCRdb under 2018. Background on the whole study: No differences in mean age, gender distribution, total cell number or subset yield were found between patients and healthy donors. In the study, recently diagnosed type 1 diabetes patients and matched healthy donors were compared on the TCRB repertoires of their sorted circulating CD4+ T cell subsets. A total of 90 million to 130 million sorted cells were examined across all samples, and a strong correlation was observed between cell number per subset and RNA yield. Regulatory and stem cell-like memory subsets were isolated from only 8 patients and about eight healthy donors, whereas naive and central memory subsets came from all 30 or so donors. The full study reports these points: Only small numbers of individuals were included in the HLA sub-analyses, which left unresolved whether HLA type had any influence on TCRB rearrangement. At VDJ recombination sites, patients with type 1 diabetes made fewer insertions and deleted more nucleotides, a pattern implying thymic rearrangement abnormalities. Type 1 diabetes patients showed a moderate but significant shortening of TCRB CDR3 length in all four CD4+ subsets. Because cDNA rather than genomic DNA was sequenced, highly expressing activated cells could have been over-represented, although no difference in activation and CD3 levels was found between groups. Shorter templates might be favored by PCR, yet because patient and control samples were amplified and corrected together, any such skew would affect both groups equally. Naive, central memory and regulatory TCRB repertoires appeared to be more alike among patients than among healthy donors.

Note on this clone: Its antigen is not yet known. Per-base quality was not reported, and no clone a single base away is much larger than it.

The entire amount of isolated RNA was reverse transcribed using the High Capacity cDNA Reverse Transcription Kit, so the sequenced TCRB transcripts were expressed ones. Deep immunoSEQ sequencing was applied to naive, central memory and regulatory T cell samples, giving an average of about 3.6 million total reads per sample. Sorted cells were lysed in RLT buffer, and RNA was extracted using DNase-treated RNeasy Micro or Mini kits according to cell number. To prevent cross-contamination, every cell subset was processed on its own, while patient and healthy donor samples were processed together. Using the immunoSEQ multiplex PCR, TCRB sequences were amplified from cDNA into 87-bp fragments spanning the CDR3 region. Sequencing of the amplicons was performed on the Illumina HiSeq platform. As for how the authors treated the data: PCR bias was computationally corrected using synthetic template baselines, reads within Hamming distance 2 were collapsed, and singletons that could not be merged were discarded. By aligning reads against IMGT, V, D and J genes, CDR3 length, and insertions or deletions at six rearrangement sites were assigned. Within each subset, clonotype counts were normalized to sorted cell number, after which true diversity and Gini coefficients were computed with the tcR R package. Repertoire sharing was quantified using the overlap coefficient calculated on TCRB nucleotide sequences. Out-of-frame TCRB sequences from naive cells were analyzed to stand in for the pre-selection repertoire. This is the immuneACCESS table as TCRdb keeps it, with only in-frame sequences that have V and J called. A part of the clones is gone; compared with another copy, unresolved V genes explain less than half, and the rest is unexplained. The V and J calls and the clone size are those of that table, but D and trimming were determined from the DNA. The sample yields 250,000 or so clones; 68% were counted once. Almost 0.055% of the sample is held by the ten biggest clonotypes.

Each donor gave one peripheral blood draw, averaging approximately 0.12 L, which was collected into heparinised tubes. A BD FACSAria II and a panel including CD45RO, CCR7, CD25, CD127, CD95 and CD27 were used to sort naive, central memory, regulatory and stem cell-like memory CD4+ T cells. All sorted populations exceeded 98% purity. Right away, PBMCs were isolated by Lymphoprep density gradient centrifugation and were stained directly, with no culture step. Samples were stained and sorted in pairs, with one healthy donor and one patient per experiment, so that batch effects were minimized. The junction carries 9 bases between V and J, which are trimmed by 3 bases and 5 bases respectively. Counted from cysteine to phenylalanine, this CDR3 has 13 amino acids. The read is trimmed to its CDR3 DNA, 39 bases read in frame from base 1. As encoded in the germline V gene, CDR1 is SGHTA while CDR2 is FQGNSA.

The material sequenced was naive CD4+ T cells from blood. Explained via the paper, the cell subset or site label denotes: true naive CD4+ T cells. Recombination linked TRBV7-2 to TRBJ2-3; TRBD1 is a possible D gene, resting on 6 matching bases. The TCR originated in a young man in good health. The nucleotide sequence is TGTGCCAGCAGCTTTAAGGGGGTAGATACGCAGTATTTT. It translates to CASSFKGVDTQYF.